Shown below are 14 T cell receptor beta chains from a single sample sequenced in a study of blood T cell repertoires in COVID-19. Profiling relied on immunoSEQ multiplex PCR, and the TCRdb table lists in-frame clones only, not all of them. The table shows fewer than 90,000 clones, with around nine tenths occurring only once. The sequencing input was peripheral blood. The receptors derive from a man aged 50 to 60 with active or convalescent COVID-19.

The V call is TRBV6-5, the J call TRBJ2-3; maybe TRBD2 (6 bases). Germline assignment: CDR1 MNHEY and CDR2 SVGAGI. The ends were cut back, 6 bases at V and 6 bases at J, with 13 bases in the middle. The CDR3 is made up of 13 amino acids. DNA for the CDR3: TGTGCCAGCAGCTTCCTTCGGGGGGATACGCAGTATTTT. It codes for CASSFLRGDTQYF.

There are a few counts of this clone. The rearrangement links TRBV7-6 to TRBJ2-5; D may be TRBD2 (6 bases). The V gene's germline CDR1 is SGHVS and CDR2 FNYEAQ. The V gene lost 2 bases and the J gene lost 1 base, with 14 bases spanning the gap. CDR3 length: 16 amino acids. CDR3 amino acids: CASSLMAGTVQETQYF. In DNA form, the CDR3 reads TGTGCCAGCAGCTTAATGGCGGGGACGGTCCAAGAGACCCAGTACTTC. Drawing the rest from reference TRBV7-6 and TRBJ2-5, the complete variable domain is GAGVSQSPRYKVTKRGQDVALRCDPISGHVSLYWYRQALGQGPEFLTYFNYEAQQDKSGLPNDRFSAERPEGSISTLTIQRTEQRDSAMYRCASSLMAGTVQETQYFGPGTRLLVL.

The genes are TRBV21-1 and TRBJ1-5; TRBD1 reflects the table's D call only, with no check against the DNA. TRBV21-1 has pseudogene status. CDR3 length: 17 residues. The CDR3: CASTKLTGTGYNQPQHF. The CDR3 DNA reads TGTGCCAGCACCAAATTGACCGGGACAGGGTACAATCAGCCCCAGCATTTT.

J is TRBJ2-7 and V is TRBV24-1; 9 bases match TRBD1. The V gene's germline CDR1 is KGHDR and CDR2 SFDVKD. The CDR3 has 15 amino acids. V was clipped by 3 bases and J by 4 bases; unmatched bases: 6. CDR3 nucleotides: TGTGCCACCAGTGATCCCGGGACAGGGATATACGAGCAGTACTTC. Protein product: CATSDPGTGIYEQYF.

A single count supports this clone. The gene calls are TRBV27 and TRBJ2-2; D unresolved. The CDR3 has 15 residues. Germline V CDR1 and CDR2: MNHEY, SMNVEV (reference sequence). Trimming left V 0 bases short and J 1 base short, with 6 bases between. Written as DNA, the CDR3 is TGTGCCAGCAGTTTATCGTTACTGAACACCGGGGAGCTGTTTTTT. Translating it yields CASSLSLLNTGELFF.

CDR3 protein: CASRQGAGRKAFF. The CDR3 coding sequence is TGTGCCAGTAGACAGGGGGCGGGTCGGAAAGCTTTCTTT. The rearrangement uses TRBV19 and TRBJ1-1; TRBD1 matches at 9 bases. Germline V gene sequence: CDR1 LNHDA, CDR2 SQIVND (reference sequence). The CDR3 contains 13 residues. J lost 9 bases, V lost 6 bases, and 8 bases had no gene match.

This sequence joins TRBV28 and TRBJ2-1; 7 bases align to TRBD1. CDR1 is MDHEN and CDR2 is SYDVKM in the germline V gene. V lost 6 bases and J lost 0; bases outside the gene matches: 14. The CDR3 has 18 amino acids. The CDR3 is CASSPIGATGSSYNEQFF. In DNA form, the CDR3 reads TGTGCCAGCAGCCCAATTGGAGCGACAGGGAGCTCCTACAATGAGCAGTTCTTC.

The V call is TRBV5-1, the J call TRBJ2-4; D might be TRBD1 (6 bases). The CDR3 runs 16 residues. CDR1 is SGHRS, CDR2 YFSETQ, per germline. V gave up 2 bases and J gave up 4 bases, with 16 bases separating them. The CDR3 reads CASSFSTGMVKNIQYF. In DNA, the CDR3 is TGCGCCAGCAGCTTTTCAACAGGGATGGTAAAAAACATTCAGTACTTC.

The chain joins TRBV28 to TRBJ2-1, with D maybe TRBD1 (6 bases). V shed 6 bases and J shed 14 bases, with 14 bases lying between them. The CDR3 spans 11 residues. Per the germline V gene, CDR1 is MDHEN and CDR2 is SYDVKM. The CDR3 DNA reads as TGTGCCAGCAGCCCCCGGGACAAAGAGTTCTTC. This gives the protein CASSPRDKEFF.

V and J are TRBV5-5 and TRBJ1-1; a weak D match, TRBD1 (5 bases). CDR3 size: 15 residues. V was cut by 1 base and J by 0 bases, with 10 bases left in between. In germline, CDR1 is SGHKS, CDR2 YYEKEE (reference sequence). Here the CDR3 reads CASSLSAGLNTEAFF. The CDR3 DNA reads as TGTGCCAGCAGCTTGTCGGCAGGGCTGAACACTGAAGCTTTCTTT. The variable domain in full, with the rest retrieved from reference TRBV5-5 and TRBJ1-1, is DAGVTQSPTHLIKTRGQQVTLRCSPISGHKSVSWYQQVLGQGPQFIFQYYEKEERGRGNFPDRFSARQFPNYSSELNVNALLLGDSALYLCASSLSAGLNTEAFFGQGTRLTVV.

The genes are TRBV3-1 (or the pseudogene TRBV3-2) and TRBJ1-2, with 7 bases fitting TRBD1. Germline CDR1 is LGHDT and CDR2 is YNNKEL (reference sequence). Trimming cost V 7 bases and J 4 bases; bases outside gene matches: 9. The CDR3 has 14 amino acids. DNA of the CDR3: TGTGCCAGCACCCGGACAGGAGAGAGCTATGGCTACACCTTC. Residues: CASTRTGESYGYTF.

The J gene is TRBJ2-7, the V gene TRBV6-2 or TRBV6-3; possibly TRBD2 for D (5 bases). The V gene lost 4 bases and the J gene lost 1 base, with 8 bases spanning the gap. Per germline, CDR1 MNHEY and CDR2 SVGEGT. The CDR3 sequence is 13 residues long. The CDR3 reads CASSSGKSYEQYF. CDR3 coding DNA: TGTGCCAGCAGTTCCGGGAAATCCTACGAGCAGTACTTC.

The V call is TRBV6-5, the J call TRBJ1-4; 8 bases map to TRBD1. Trimming removed 4 bases from V and 8 bases from J; junction bases left unmatched: 6. The CDR3 is 14 residues long. Germline CDR1 MNHEY, CDR2 SVGAGI. The CDR3: CASSFNRGAEKLFF. DNA of the CDR3: TGTGCCAGCAGTTTTAACAGGGGGGCAGAAAAACTGTTTTTT.

The CDR3 loop reads CASGPTVSTEAFF. Written as DNA, the CDR3 is TGCGCCAGCGGCCCGACAGTTTCCACTGAAGCTTTCTTT. V gene TRBV10-1 combines with J gene TRBJ1-1; maybe TRBD1 (5 bases). The CDR3 has 13 amino acids. Trimming cost V 8 bases and J 4 bases, with 14 bases left between them. The germline CDR1 and CDR2 sequences are WNHNN and SYGVQD (reference sequence).